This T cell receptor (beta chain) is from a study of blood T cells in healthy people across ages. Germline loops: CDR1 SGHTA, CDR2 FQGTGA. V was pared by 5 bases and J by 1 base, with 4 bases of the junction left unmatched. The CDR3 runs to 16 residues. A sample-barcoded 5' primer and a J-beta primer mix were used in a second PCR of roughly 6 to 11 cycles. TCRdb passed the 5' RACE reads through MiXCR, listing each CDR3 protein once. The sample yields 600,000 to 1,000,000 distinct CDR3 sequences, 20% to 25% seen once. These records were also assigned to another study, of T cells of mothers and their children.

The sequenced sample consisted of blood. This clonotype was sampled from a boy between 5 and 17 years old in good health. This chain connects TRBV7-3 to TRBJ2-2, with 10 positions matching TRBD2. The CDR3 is CASSIGLAVNTGELFF. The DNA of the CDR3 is TGTGCCAGCAGCATAGGACTAGCGGTGAACACCGGGGAGCTGTTTTTT.